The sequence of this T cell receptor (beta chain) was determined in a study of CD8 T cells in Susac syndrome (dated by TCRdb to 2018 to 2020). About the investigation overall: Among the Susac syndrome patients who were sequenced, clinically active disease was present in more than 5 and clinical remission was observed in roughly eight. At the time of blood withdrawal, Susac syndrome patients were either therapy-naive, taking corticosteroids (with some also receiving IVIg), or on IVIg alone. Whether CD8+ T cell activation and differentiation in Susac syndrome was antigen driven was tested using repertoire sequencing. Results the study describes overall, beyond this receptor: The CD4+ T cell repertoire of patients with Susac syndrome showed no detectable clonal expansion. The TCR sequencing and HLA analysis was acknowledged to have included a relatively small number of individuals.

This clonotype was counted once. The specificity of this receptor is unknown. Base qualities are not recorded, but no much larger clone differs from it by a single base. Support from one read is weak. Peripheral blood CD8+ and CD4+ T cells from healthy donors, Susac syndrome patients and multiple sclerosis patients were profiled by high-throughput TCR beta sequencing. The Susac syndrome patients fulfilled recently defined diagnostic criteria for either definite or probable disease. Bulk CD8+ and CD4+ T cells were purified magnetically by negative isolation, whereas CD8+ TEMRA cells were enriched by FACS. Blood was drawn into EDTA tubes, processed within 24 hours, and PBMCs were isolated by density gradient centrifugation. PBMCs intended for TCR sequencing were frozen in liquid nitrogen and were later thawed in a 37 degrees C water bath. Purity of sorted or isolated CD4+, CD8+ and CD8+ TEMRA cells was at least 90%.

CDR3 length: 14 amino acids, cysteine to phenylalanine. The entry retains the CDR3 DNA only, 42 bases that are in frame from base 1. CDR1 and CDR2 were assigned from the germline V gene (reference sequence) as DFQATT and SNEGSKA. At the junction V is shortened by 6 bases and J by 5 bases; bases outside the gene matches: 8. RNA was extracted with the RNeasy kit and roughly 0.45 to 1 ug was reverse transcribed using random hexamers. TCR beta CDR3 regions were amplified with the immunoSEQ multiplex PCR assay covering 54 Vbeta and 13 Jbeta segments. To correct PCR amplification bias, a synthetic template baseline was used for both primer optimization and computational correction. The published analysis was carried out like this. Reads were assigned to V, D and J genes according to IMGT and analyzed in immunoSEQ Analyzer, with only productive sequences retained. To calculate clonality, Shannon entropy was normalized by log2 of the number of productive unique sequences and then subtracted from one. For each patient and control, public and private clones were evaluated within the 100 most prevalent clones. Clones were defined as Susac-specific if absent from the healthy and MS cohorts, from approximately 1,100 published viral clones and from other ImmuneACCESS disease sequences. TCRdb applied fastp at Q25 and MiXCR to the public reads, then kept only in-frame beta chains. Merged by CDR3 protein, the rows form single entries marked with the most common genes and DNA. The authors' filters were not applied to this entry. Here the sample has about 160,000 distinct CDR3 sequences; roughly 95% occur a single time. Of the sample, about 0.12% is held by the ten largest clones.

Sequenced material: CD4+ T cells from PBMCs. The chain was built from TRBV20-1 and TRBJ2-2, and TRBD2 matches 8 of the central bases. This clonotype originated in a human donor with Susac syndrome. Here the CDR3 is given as CSAKSGSPTGELFF. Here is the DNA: TGCAGTGCCAAGAGCGGGAGCCCGACCGGGGAGCTGTTTTTT.